The rows below give T cell receptor beta chains drawn from one sample of a study of vaccination effects on CD4 cells after COVID-19. Libraries were prepared by immunoSEQ multiplex PCR; TCRdb keeps only in-frame clonotypes and omits some of them. This sample has around 26,000 clones; roughly 73% occur once, and the top ten carry 8% to 13%. These receptors lack a known antigen. The sequences come from CD4+ T cells from PBMCs cultured without peptide, collected before COVID-19 vaccination. These receptors all stem from a human donor who received a COVID-19 vaccine. The CDR3 runs from the conserved cysteine through the conserved F or W. Fields, in order: V gene, D gene, J gene, clone size, CDR3 protein, CDR3 DNA. A D gene is named only where the DNA matches it firmly. Not every row has a clone size; where given, it reads once, few, many or a size class.

v_call: TRBV28; d_call: -; j_call: TRBJ1-5; clone_size: -; cdr3_aa: CASRKGNSNQPQHF; cdr3_nt: TGTGCCAGCAGGAAGGGAAATAGCAATCAGCCCCAGCATTTT
v_call: TRBV28; d_call: TRBD1; j_call: TRBJ1-1; clone_size: -; cdr3_aa: CAGSTQGVLNTEAFF; cdr3_nt: TGTGCCGGCAGTACGCAGGGGGTCCTGAACACTGAAGCTTTCTTT
v_call: TRBV7-2; d_call: TRBD1; j_call: TRBJ1-5; clone_size: -; cdr3_aa: CASSRRGPDQPQHF; cdr3_nt: TGTGCCAGCAGTCGTAGGGGGCCTGATCAGCCCCAGCATTTT
v_call: TRBV7-9; d_call: -; j_call: TRBJ1-2; clone_size: few; cdr3_aa: CASSTHWGGYTF; cdr3_nt: TGTGCCAGCAGCACCCATTGGGGTGGCTACACCTTC
v_call: TRBV4-1; d_call: TRBD2; j_call: TRBJ2-5; clone_size: -; cdr3_aa: CASSPGTSGQETQYF; cdr3_nt: TGCGCCAGCAGCCCAGGGACTAGCGGCCAAGAGACCCAGTACTTC
v_call: TRBV12-3/TRBV12-4; d_call: -; j_call: TRBJ1-4; clone_size: -; cdr3_aa: CASSLNRYGELFF; cdr3_nt: TGTGCCAGCAGTTTGAACCGTTATGGTGAACTGTTTTTT
v_call: TRBV29-1; d_call: -; j_call: TRBJ1-1; clone_size: -; cdr3_aa: CSARGVNTEAFF; cdr3_nt: TGCAGCGCCCGAGGGGTGAACACTGAAGCTTTCTTT
v_call: TRBV7-2; d_call: -; j_call: TRBJ2-1; clone_size: -; cdr3_aa: CASSLVAGSGEQFF; cdr3_nt: TGTGCCAGCAGCTTAGTCGCCGGCAGTGGTGAGCAGTTCTTC
v_call: TRBV7-2; d_call: -; j_call: TRBJ1-2; clone_size: few; cdr3_aa: CASSLSGGQAVGYTF; cdr3_nt: TGTGCCAGCAGCTTAAGCGGCGGGCAGGCGGTTGGCTACACCTTC
v_call: TRBV3-1/TRBV3-2; d_call: -; j_call: TRBJ1-2; clone_size: -; cdr3_aa: CASSPGPSYGYTF; cdr3_nt: TGTGCCAGCAGCCCGGGACCGAGCTATGGCTACACCTTC
v_call: TRBV6-1; d_call: TRBD1; j_call: TRBJ1-1; clone_size: -; cdr3_aa: CASSAPRDRVRMRSEAFF; cdr3_nt: TGTGCCAGCAGTGCTCCCCGGGACAGGGTAAGGATGAGGTCTGAAGCTTTCTTT
v_call: TRBV5-4; d_call: -; j_call: TRBJ2-1; clone_size: -; cdr3_aa: CASSLPADYNEQFF; cdr3_nt: TGTGCCAGCAGCTTACCGGCCGATTACAATGAGCAGTTCTTC
v_call: TRBV11-3; d_call: -; j_call: TRBJ2-3; clone_size: -; cdr3_aa: CASSAGRYTQYF; cdr3_nt: TGTGCCAGCAGCGCGGGCCGTTATACGCAGTATTTT
v_call: TRBV5-4; d_call: TRBD1; j_call: TRBJ1-2; clone_size: -; cdr3_aa: CASSGWTGDYGYTF; cdr3_nt: TGTGCCAGCAGCGGATGGACAGGGGACTATGGCTACACCTTC
v_call: TRBV6-2/TRBV6-3; d_call: -; j_call: TRBJ1-5; clone_size: -; cdr3_aa: CASSSDSLNQPQHF; cdr3_nt: TGTGCCAGCAGTTCGGACAGCCTCAATCAGCCCCAGCATTTT
v_call: TRBV3-1/TRBV3-2; d_call: -; j_call: TRBJ2-5; clone_size: -; cdr3_aa: CASSQEGNFQETQYF; cdr3_nt: TGTGCCAGCAGCCAAGAGGGAAATTTCCAAGAGACCCAGTACTTC
v_call: TRBV4-2; d_call: -; j_call: TRBJ1-5; clone_size: few; cdr3_aa: CASSQDHGRGGSQPQHF; cdr3_nt: TGTGCCAGCAGCCAAGATCATGGCAGGGGAGGCTCTCAGCCCCAGCATTTT
v_call: TRBV7-8; d_call: TRBD1; j_call: TRBJ1-1; clone_size: -; cdr3_aa: CASSLTGGAKTEAFF; cdr3_nt: TGTGCCAGCAGCCTCACAGGGGGCGCGAAAACTGAAGCTTTCTTT
v_call: TRBV30; d_call: -; j_call: TRBJ2-5; clone_size: -; cdr3_aa: CAWSPQETQYF; cdr3_nt: TGTGCCTGGAGTCCCCAAGAGACCCAGTACTTC
v_call: TRBV28; d_call: -; j_call: TRBJ2-7; clone_size: -; cdr3_aa: CASRNPISYEQYF; cdr3_nt: TGTGCCAGCAGAAATCCTATCTCCTACGAGCAGTACTTC
v_call: TRBV30; d_call: TRBD2; j_call: TRBJ2-4; clone_size: -; cdr3_aa: CAWSASGGDSAKNIQYF; cdr3_nt: TGTGCCTGGAGCGCCAGCGGGGGGGATTCAGCCAAAAACATTCAGTACTTC
v_call: TRBV15; d_call: -; j_call: TRBJ2-1; clone_size: -; cdr3_aa: CATSRDRLGGYEQFF; cdr3_nt: TGTGCCACCAGCAGAGATAGACTAGGGGGCTATGAGCAGTTCTTC
v_call: TRBV23-1; d_call: TRBD1; j_call: TRBJ1-5; clone_size: -; cdr3_aa: CAIQNTGGNQPQHF; cdr3_nt: TGCGCCATACAAAACACAGGGGGCAATCAGCCCCAGCATTTT
v_call: TRBV7-3; d_call: -; j_call: TRBJ1-3; clone_size: -; cdr3_aa: CASSLNGGSGGNTIYF; cdr3_nt: TGTGCCAGCAGCTTAAATGGGGGATCGGGCGGAAACACCATATATTTT
v_call: TRBV5-4; d_call: -; j_call: TRBJ1-6; clone_size: -; cdr3_aa: CASSAGQSGDSPLHF; cdr3_nt: TGTGCCAGCAGCGCAGGACAGTCAGGGGATTCACCCCTCCACTTT
v_call: TRBV10-3; d_call: -; j_call: TRBJ2-1; clone_size: few; cdr3_aa: CAISTRGDEQFF; cdr3_nt: TGTGCCATCAGCACTAGAGGCGATGAGCAGTTCTTC
v_call: TRBV28; d_call: -; j_call: TRBJ2-3; clone_size: -; cdr3_aa: CASSLTDTQYF; cdr3_nt: TGTGCCAGCAGTCTGACAGATACGCAGTATTTT
v_call: TRBV7-2; d_call: -; j_call: TRBJ1-5; clone_size: -; cdr3_aa: CASSLGLNQPQHF; cdr3_nt: TGTGCCAGCAGCTTGGGCCTTAATCAGCCCCAGCATTTT
v_call: TRBV7-2; d_call: TRBD1; j_call: TRBJ2-3; clone_size: -; cdr3_aa: CASSLSNRGRTDTQYF; cdr3_nt: TGTGCCAGCAGCCTCTCCAACAGGGGGCGCACAGATACGCAGTATTTT
v_call: TRBV6-5; d_call: -; j_call: TRBJ1-1; clone_size: medium-sized; cdr3_aa: CASRVATGTEAFF; cdr3_nt: TGTGCCAGCCGGGTCGCGACGGGCACTGAAGCTTTCTTT
v_call: TRBV21-1; d_call: -; j_call: TRBJ1-1; clone_size: few; cdr3_aa: CASRDRVKNTEAFF; cdr3_nt: TGTGCCAGCAGAGACAGGGTAAAGAACACTGAAGCTTTCTTT
v_call: TRBV4-2; d_call: TRBD1; j_call: TRBJ1-1; clone_size: -; cdr3_aa: CASSQGDRVSAFF; cdr3_nt: TGTGCCAGCAGCCAAGGGGACAGGGTATCAGCTTTCTTT
v_call: TRBV6-6; d_call: -; j_call: TRBJ1-5; clone_size: -; cdr3_aa: CASSGRGSNQPQHF; cdr3_nt: TGTGCCAGCAGTGGCAGGGGAAGCAATCAGCCCCAGCATTTT
v_call: TRBV6-5; d_call: -; j_call: TRBJ2-5; clone_size: once; cdr3_aa: CASSPETETQYF; cdr3_nt: TGTGCCAGCAGCCCGGAGACGGAGACCCAGTACTTC
v_call: TRBV28; d_call: -; j_call: TRBJ2-7; clone_size: -; cdr3_aa: CASSGDGRAYEQYF; cdr3_nt: TGTGCCAGCAGCGGCGATGGTCGCGCCTACGAGCAGTACTTC
v_call: TRBV28; d_call: -; j_call: TRBJ1-2; clone_size: few; cdr3_aa: CASSLQVNYGYTF; cdr3_nt: TGTGCCAGCAGTTTACAGGTGAACTATGGCTACACCTTC
v_call: TRBV28; d_call: -; j_call: TRBJ1-6; clone_size: -; cdr3_aa: CASSSRGTGSYNSPLHF; cdr3_nt: TGTGCCAGCAGTTCTAGAGGAACAGGGTCCTATAATTCACCCCTCCACTTT
v_call: TRBV6-2/TRBV6-3; d_call: -; j_call: TRBJ1-5; clone_size: -; cdr3_aa: CASSYFDNQPQHF; cdr3_nt: TGTGCCAGCAGTTACTTTGACAATCAGCCCCAGCATTTT
v_call: TRBV20-1; d_call: -; j_call: TRBJ2-7; clone_size: few; cdr3_aa: CSASQLATPYEQYF; cdr3_nt: TGCAGTGCTAGTCAGCTAGCGACTCCTTACGAGCAGTACTTC
v_call: TRBV5-5; d_call: -; j_call: TRBJ1-5; clone_size: -; cdr3_aa: CASSGEWRVNQPQHF; cdr3_nt: TGTGCCAGCAGCGGCGAATGGAGAGTCAATCAGCCCCAGCATTTT
v_call: TRBV19; d_call: TRBD1; j_call: TRBJ1-5; clone_size: -; cdr3_aa: CASRTPGQGSQPQHF; cdr3_nt: TGTGCCAGTAGGACTCCGGGACAGGGGAGTCAGCCCCAGCATTTT
v_call: TRBV30; d_call: -; j_call: TRBJ1-1; clone_size: -; cdr3_aa: CAWSGSGGDTEAFF; cdr3_nt: TGTGCCTGGAGTGGGTCGGGGGGAGACACTGAAGCTTTCTTT
v_call: TRBV3-1/TRBV3-2; d_call: -; j_call: TRBJ2-7; clone_size: -; cdr3_aa: CASSQGYEQYF; cdr3_nt: TGTGCCAGCAGCCAAGGTTACGAGCAGTACTTC
v_call: TRBV3-1/TRBV3-2; d_call: -; j_call: TRBJ1-2; clone_size: few; cdr3_aa: CASSQSGRGGNGYTF; cdr3_nt: TGTGCCAGCAGCCAATCGGGCAGGGGAGGAAATGGCTACACCTTC
v_call: TRBV28; d_call: -; j_call: TRBJ2-7; clone_size: few; cdr3_aa: CASAEDETAQYEQYF; cdr3_nt: TGTGCCAGCGCCGAAGATGAGACAGCCCAATACGAGCAGTACTTC
v_call: TRBV19; d_call: -; j_call: TRBJ2-6; clone_size: -; cdr3_aa: CASSIVGDSGANVLTF; cdr3_nt: TGTGCCAGTAGTATAGTGGGGGACTCTGGGGCCAACGTCCTGACTTTC
v_call: TRBV19; d_call: TRBD1; j_call: TRBJ2-7; clone_size: -; cdr3_aa: CAGSTGGLSYEQYF; cdr3_nt: TGTGCCGGTTCAACAGGGGGCCTCTCCTACGAGCAGTACTTC
v_call: TRBV30; d_call: -; j_call: TRBJ1-3; clone_size: -; cdr3_aa: CAWGEGVVSGNTIYF; cdr3_nt: TGTGCCTGGGGGGAAGGGGTAGTCTCTGGAAACACCATATATTTT
v_call: TRBV3-1/TRBV3-2; d_call: -; j_call: TRBJ2-7; clone_size: -; cdr3_aa: CASSPVELAQEQYF; cdr3_nt: TGTGCCAGCAGCCCGGTGGAACTAGCTCAGGAGCAGTACTTC
v_call: TRBV7-9; d_call: -; j_call: TRBJ2-2; clone_size: -; cdr3_aa: CASSLLSSRGGELFF; cdr3_nt: TGTGCCAGCAGCTTACTCTCCTCGAGGGGCGGGGAGCTGTTTTTT
v_call: TRBV2; d_call: -; j_call: TRBJ1-5; clone_size: -; cdr3_aa: CASTKTRVGNQPQHF; cdr3_nt: TGTGCCAGCACCAAAACCCGGGTTGGCAATCAGCCCCAGCATTTT
v_call: TRBV5-1; d_call: -; j_call: TRBJ1-4; clone_size: -; cdr3_aa: CASSLMGSGEKLFF; cdr3_nt: TGCGCCAGCAGCTTGATGGGTAGCGGTGAAAAACTGTTTTTT
v_call: TRBV5-1; d_call: TRBD2; j_call: TRBJ2-2; clone_size: -; cdr3_aa: CASSLRLAGNTGELFF; cdr3_nt: TGCGCCAGCAGCTTGCGACTAGCGGGGAACACCGGGGAGCTGTTTTTT
v_call: TRBV29-1; d_call: -; j_call: TRBJ1-2; clone_size: -; cdr3_aa: CSGGGSYGYTF; cdr3_nt: TGCAGCGGTGGGGGATCCTATGGCTACACCTTC
v_call: TRBV6-5; d_call: -; j_call: TRBJ1-2; clone_size: -; cdr3_aa: CASSPSFWESYGYTF; cdr3_nt: TGTGCCAGCAGCCCATCCTTTTGGGAGAGCTATGGCTACACCTTC
v_call: TRBV6-5; d_call: TRBD1; j_call: TRBJ1-1; clone_size: -; cdr3_aa: CASNYDREANTEAFF; cdr3_nt: TGTGCCAGCAACTACGACAGGGAGGCGAACACTGAAGCTTTCTTT
v_call: TRBV10-2; d_call: -; j_call: TRBJ1-2; clone_size: -; cdr3_aa: CASTNRNYGYTF; cdr3_nt: TGCGCCAGCACAAACAGGAACTATGGCTACACCTTC
v_call: TRBV19; d_call: TRBD1; j_call: TRBJ2-7; clone_size: -; cdr3_aa: CASSLLPGQGSYEQYF; cdr3_nt: TGTGCCAGTAGTCTCCTCCCGGGACAGGGATCCTACGAGCAGTACTTC
v_call: TRBV9; d_call: -; j_call: TRBJ1-3; clone_size: -; cdr3_aa: CASSVDAGNTIYF; cdr3_nt: TGTGCCAGCAGCGTAGATGCTGGAAACACCATATATTTT
v_call: TRBV27; d_call: TRBD1; j_call: TRBJ1-6; clone_size: -; cdr3_aa: CASSQWTGGFMGYNSPLHF; cdr3_nt: TGTGCCAGCAGTCAGTGGACAGGGGGCTTTATGGGTTATAATTCACCCCTCCACTTT